These 2 T cell receptor beta chains were all obtained from the same sample, sequenced in a study of blood T cell repertoires in COVID-19. The repertoire was sequenced with immunoSEQ multiplex PCR; TCRdb's copy has only in-frame clones and lacks some. Among some 220,000 clones listed, more than 75% were seen once. The material sequenced was peripheral blood. The receptors derive from a woman between 65 and 79 years old with COVID-19, enrolled during active disease.

The chain couples TRBV5-1 to TRBJ2-1; 10 positions agree with TRBD2. V trimming: 3 bases; J trimming: 7 bases; junction bases outside the gene matches: 4. The germline V gene has CDR1 SGHRS and CDR2 YFSETQ. The CDR3 consists of 14 residues. The DNA for the CDR3 is TGCGCCAGCAGCTCGGGACTAGCGAGGAATGAGCAGTTCTTC. Translation gives CASSSGLARNEQFF.

This clone was seen repeatedly, ten times or more. The chain carries TRBV29-1 and TRBJ2-2; 9 positions agree with TRBD2. The CDR3 is 14 residues long. The germline V gene has CDR1 SQVTM and CDR2 ANQGSEA. Trimming cost V 5 bases and J 6 bases; bases outside gene matches: 7. The CDR3 is CSVRVAGVSGELFF. The CDR3 DNA is TGCAGCGTTAGGGTAGCGGGAGTCTCCGGGGAGCTGTTTTTT.